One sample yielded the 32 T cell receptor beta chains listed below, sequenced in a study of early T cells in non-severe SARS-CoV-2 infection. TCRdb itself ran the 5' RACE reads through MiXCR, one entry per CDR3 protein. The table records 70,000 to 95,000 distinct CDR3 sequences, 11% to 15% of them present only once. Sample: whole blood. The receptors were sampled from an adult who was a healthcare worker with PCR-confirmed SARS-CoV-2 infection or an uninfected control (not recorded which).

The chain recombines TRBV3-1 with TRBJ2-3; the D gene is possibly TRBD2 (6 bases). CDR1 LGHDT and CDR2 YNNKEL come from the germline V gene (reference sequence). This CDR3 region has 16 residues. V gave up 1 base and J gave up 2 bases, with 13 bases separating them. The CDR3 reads CASSQAKDYNTDTQYF. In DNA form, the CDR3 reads TGTGCCAGCAGCCAAGCAAAGGACTATAACACAGATACGCAGTATTTT.

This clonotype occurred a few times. The CDR3 spells CSVEEEDGVKYF. CDR3 in DNA: TGCAGCGTTGAGGAGGAGGATGGGGTTAAGTACTTC. The chain employs TRBV29-1 and TRBJ2-7; tentatively, D is TRBD2 (5 bases). The CDR3 runs 12 residues. Germline values: CDR1 SQVTM, CDR2 ANQGSEA. V lost 3 bases and J lost 11, with 17 bases in between.

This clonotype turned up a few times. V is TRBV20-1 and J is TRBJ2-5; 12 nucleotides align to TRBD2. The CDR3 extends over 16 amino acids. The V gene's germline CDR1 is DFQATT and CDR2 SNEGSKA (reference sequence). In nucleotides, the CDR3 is TGCACCACGATCTCGGGACTAGCGGGCAACCAAGAGACCCAGTACTTC. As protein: CTTISGLAGNQETQYF.

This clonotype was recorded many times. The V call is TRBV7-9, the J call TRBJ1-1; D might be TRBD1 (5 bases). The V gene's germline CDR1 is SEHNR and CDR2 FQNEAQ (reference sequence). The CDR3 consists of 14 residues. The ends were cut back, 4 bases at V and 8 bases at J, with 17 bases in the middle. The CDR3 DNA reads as TGTGCCAGCAGCTATCCACCTACGGGACCCGAAGCTTTCTTT. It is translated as CASSYPPTGPEAFF.

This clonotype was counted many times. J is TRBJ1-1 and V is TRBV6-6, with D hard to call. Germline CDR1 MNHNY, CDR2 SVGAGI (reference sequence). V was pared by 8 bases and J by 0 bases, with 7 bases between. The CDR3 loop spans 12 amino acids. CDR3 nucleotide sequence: TGTGCCAGCTGCAGAATGAACACTGAAGCTTTCTTT. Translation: CASCRMNTEAFF.

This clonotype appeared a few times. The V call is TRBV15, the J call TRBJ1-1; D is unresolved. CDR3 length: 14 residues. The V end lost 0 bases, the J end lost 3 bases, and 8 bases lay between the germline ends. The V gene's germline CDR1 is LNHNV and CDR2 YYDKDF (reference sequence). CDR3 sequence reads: CATSRDRVYTEAFF. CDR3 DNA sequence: TGTGCCACCAGCAGAGATCGGGTCTACACTGAAGCTTTCTTT.

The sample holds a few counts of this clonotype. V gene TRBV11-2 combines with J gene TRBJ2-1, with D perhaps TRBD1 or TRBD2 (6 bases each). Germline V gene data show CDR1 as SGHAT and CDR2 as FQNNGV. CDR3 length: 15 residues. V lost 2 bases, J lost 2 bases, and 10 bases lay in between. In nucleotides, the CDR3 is TGTGCCAGCAGCTTACTCGGGGGCGCCTACAATGAGCAGTTCTTC. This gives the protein CASSLLGGAYNEQFF. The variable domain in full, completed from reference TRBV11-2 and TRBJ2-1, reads EAGVAQSPRYKIIEKRQSVAFWCNPISGHATLYWYQQILGQGPKLLIQFQNNGVVDDSQLPKDRFSAERLKGVDSTLKIQPAKLEDSAVYLCASSLLGGAYNEQFFGPGTRLTVL.

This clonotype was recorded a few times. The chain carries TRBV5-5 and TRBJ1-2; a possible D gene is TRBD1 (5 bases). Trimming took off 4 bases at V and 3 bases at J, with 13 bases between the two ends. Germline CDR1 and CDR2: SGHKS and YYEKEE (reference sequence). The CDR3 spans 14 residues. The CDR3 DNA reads TGTGCCAGCAGCCTAGCTTGGGACTACTATGGCTACACCTTC. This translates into CASSLAWDYYGYTF.

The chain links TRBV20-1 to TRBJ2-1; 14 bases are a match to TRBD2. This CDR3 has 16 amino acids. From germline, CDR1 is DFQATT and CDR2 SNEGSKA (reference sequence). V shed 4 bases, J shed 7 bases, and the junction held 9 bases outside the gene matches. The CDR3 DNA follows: TGCAGTGCTAAGACTAGCGGGGGGGCTGATCGAAATGAGCAGTTCTTC. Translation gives CSAKTSGGADRNEQFF.

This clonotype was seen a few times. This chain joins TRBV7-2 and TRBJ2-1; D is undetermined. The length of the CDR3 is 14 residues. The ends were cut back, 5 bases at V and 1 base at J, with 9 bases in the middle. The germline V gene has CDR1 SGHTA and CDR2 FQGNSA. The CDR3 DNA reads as TGTGCCAGCAGCCCCAAAGGTTCCTACAATGAGCAGTTCTTC. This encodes CASSPKGSYNEQFF.

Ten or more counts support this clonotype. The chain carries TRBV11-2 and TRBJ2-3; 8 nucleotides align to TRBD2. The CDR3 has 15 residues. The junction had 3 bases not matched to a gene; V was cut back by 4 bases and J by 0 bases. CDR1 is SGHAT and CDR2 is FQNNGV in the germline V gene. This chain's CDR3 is CASSSIAGSTDTQYF. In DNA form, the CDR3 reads TGTGCCAGCAGCTCGATAGCGGGGAGCACAGATACGCAGTATTTT.

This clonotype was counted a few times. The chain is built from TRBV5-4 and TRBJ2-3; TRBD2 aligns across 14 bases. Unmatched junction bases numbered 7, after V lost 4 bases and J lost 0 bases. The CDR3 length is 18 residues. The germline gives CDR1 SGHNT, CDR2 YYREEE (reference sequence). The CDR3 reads CASSNGLAGGTSTDTQYF. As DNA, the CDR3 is TGTGCCAGCAGCAACGGACTAGCGGGGGGAACTAGCACAGATACGCAGTATTTT.

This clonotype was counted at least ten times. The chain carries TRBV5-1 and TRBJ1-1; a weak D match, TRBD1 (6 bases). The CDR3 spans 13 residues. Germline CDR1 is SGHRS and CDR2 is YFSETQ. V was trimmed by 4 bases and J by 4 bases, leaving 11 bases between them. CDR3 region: CASSPGTTTEAFF. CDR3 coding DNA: TGCGCCAGCAGCCCCGGGACAACCACTGAAGCTTTCTTT.

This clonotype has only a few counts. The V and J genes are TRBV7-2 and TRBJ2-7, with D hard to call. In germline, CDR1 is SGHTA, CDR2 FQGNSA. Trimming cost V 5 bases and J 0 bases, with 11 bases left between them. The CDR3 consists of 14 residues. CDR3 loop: CASSLDPSSYEQYF. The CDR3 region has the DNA TGTGCCAGCAGCCTGGACCCGAGCTCCTACGAGCAGTACTTC.

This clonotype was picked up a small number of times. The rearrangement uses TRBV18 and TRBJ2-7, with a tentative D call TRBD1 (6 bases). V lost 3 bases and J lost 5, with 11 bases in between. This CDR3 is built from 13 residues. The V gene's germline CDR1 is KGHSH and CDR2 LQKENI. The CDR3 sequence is CASSPVSGDEQYF. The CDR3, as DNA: TGTGCCAGCTCACCCGTATCAGGGGACGAGCAGTACTTC. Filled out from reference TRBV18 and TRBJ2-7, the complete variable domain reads NAGVMQNPRHLVRRRGQEARLRCSPMKGHSHVYWYRQLPEEGLKFMVYLQKENIIDESGMPKERFSAEFPKEGPSILRIQQVVRGDSAAYFCASSPVSGDEQYFGPGTRLTVT.

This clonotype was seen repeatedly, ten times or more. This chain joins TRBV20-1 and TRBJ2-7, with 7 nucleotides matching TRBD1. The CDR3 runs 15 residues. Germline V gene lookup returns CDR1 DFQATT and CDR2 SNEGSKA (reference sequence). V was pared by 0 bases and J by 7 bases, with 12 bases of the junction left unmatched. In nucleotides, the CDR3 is TGCAGTGCTAGAGATCCCGGTGAAGGGGGCGTGGAGCAGTACTTC. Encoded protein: CSARDPGEGGVEQYF.

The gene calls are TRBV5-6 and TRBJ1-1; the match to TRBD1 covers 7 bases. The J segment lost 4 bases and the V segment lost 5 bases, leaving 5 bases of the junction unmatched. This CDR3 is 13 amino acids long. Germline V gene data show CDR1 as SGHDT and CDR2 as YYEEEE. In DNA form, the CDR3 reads TGTGCCAGCAGTCGACAGGGAGGCACTGAAGCTTTCTTT. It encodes CASSRQGGTEAFF. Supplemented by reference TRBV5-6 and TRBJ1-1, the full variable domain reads DAGVTQSPTHLIKTRGQQVTLRCSPKSGHDTVSWYQQALGQGPQFIFQYYEEEERQRGNFPDRFSGHQFPNYSSELNVNALLLGDSALYLCASSRQGGTEAFFGQGTRLTVV.

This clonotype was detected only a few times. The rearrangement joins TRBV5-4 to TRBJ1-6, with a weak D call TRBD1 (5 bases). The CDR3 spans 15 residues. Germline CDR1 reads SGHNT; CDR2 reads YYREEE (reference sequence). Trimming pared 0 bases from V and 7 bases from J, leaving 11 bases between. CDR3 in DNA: TGTGCCAGCAGCTTGGATCAGGGAGAGAATTCACCCCTCCACTTT. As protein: CASSLDQGENSPLHF.

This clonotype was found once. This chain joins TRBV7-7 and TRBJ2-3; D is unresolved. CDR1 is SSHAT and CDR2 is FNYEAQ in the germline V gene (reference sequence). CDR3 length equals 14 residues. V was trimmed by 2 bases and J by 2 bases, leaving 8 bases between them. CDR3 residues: CASSLSSNTDTQYF. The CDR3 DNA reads TGTGCCAGCAGCTTAAGCTCAAACACAGATACGCAGTATTTT.

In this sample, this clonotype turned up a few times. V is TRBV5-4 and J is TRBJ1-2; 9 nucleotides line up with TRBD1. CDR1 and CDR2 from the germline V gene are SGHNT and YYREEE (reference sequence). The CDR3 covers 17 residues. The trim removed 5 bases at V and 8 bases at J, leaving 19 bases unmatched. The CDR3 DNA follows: TGTGCCAGCAGTTACGGGAACAGGGGGCAGGTCTACTGGGGCTACACCTTC. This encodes CASSYGNRGQVYWGYTF.

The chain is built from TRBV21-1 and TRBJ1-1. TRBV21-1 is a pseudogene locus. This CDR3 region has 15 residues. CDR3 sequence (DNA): TGTGCCAGCAGCAAAGAAGCGGGAGCGAACACTGAAGCTTTCTTT. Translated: CASSKEAGANTEAFF.

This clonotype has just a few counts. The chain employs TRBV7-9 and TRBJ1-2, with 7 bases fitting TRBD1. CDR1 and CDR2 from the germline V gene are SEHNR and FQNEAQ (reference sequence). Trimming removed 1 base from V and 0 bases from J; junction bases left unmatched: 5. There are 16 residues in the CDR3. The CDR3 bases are TGTGCCAGCAGCTTAGGGGACAGTAAATCTAACTATGGCTACACCTTC. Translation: CASSLGDSKSNYGYTF.

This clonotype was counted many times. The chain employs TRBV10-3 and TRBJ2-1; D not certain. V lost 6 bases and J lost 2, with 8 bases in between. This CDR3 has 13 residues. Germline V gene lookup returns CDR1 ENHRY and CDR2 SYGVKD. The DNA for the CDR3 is TGTGCCATCAGGGACCTGGCCTACAATGAGCAGTTCTTC. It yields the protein CAIRDLAYNEQFF.

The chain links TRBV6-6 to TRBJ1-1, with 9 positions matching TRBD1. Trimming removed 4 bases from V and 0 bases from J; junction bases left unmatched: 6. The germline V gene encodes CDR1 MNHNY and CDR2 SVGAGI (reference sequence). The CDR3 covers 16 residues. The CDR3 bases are TGTGCCAGCAGTTCACCCGGGACAGGGATGAACACTGAAGCTTTCTTT. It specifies CASSSPGTGMNTEAFF.

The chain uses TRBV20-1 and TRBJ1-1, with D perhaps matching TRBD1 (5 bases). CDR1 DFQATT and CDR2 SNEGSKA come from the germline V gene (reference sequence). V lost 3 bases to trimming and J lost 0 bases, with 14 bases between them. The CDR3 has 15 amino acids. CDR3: CSASPPGRMNTEAFF. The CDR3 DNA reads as TGCAGTGCTAGCCCTCCAGGGAGAATGAACACTGAAGCTTTCTTT.

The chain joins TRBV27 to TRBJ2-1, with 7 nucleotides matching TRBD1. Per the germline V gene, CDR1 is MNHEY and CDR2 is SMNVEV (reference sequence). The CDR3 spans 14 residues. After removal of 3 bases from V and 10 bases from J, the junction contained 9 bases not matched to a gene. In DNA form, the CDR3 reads TGTGCCAGCAGTTTGGGACAGACGGCTATGGAGCAGTTCTTC. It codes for CASSLGQTAMEQFF.

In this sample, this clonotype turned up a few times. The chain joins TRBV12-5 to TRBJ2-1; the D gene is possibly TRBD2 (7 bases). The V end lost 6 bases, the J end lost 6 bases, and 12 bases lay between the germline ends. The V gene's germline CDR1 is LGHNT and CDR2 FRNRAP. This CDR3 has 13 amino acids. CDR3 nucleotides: TGTGCTAGTGGCCTAGGGGGGGGCAATGAGCAGTTCTTC. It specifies CASGLGGGNEQFF.

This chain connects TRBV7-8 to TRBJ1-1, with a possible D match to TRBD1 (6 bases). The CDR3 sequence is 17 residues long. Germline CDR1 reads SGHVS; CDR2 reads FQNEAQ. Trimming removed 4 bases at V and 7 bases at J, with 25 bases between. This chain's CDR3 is CASSSETGPAYGDEAFF. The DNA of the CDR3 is TGTGCCAGCAGCTCGGAAACAGGGCCGGCATATGGTGATGAAGCTTTCTTT.

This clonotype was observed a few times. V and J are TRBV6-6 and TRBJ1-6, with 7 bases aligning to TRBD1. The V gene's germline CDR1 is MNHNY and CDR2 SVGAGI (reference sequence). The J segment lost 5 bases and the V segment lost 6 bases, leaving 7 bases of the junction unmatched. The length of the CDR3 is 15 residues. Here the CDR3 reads CASRLTGLDNSPLHF. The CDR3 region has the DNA TGTGCCAGCAGGCTGACAGGGTTGGATAATTCACCCCTCCACTTT.

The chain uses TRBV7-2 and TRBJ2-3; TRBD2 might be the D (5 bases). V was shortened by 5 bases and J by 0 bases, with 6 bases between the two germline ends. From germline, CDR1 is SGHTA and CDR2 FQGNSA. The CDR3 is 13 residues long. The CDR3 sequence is CASSRTSTDTQYF. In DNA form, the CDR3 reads TGTGCCAGCAGCCGGACTAGCACAGATACGCAGTATTTT.

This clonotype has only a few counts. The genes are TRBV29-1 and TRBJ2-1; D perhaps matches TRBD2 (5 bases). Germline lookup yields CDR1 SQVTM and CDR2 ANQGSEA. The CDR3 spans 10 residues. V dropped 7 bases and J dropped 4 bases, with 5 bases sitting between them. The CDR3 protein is CSAGYNEQFF. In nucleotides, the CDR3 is TGCAGCGCGGGGTACAATGAGCAGTTCTTC.

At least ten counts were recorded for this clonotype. The CDR3 DNA reads as TGTGCCACCAGCAGAACAGGGCGCGAGCAGTACTTC. Residues: CATSRTGREQYF. J is TRBJ2-7 and V is TRBV15; D perhaps matches TRBD1 (6 bases). The germline V gene encodes CDR1 LNHNV and CDR2 YYDKDF (reference sequence). Trimming left V 2 bases short and J 6 bases short, with 8 bases between. The CDR3 has 12 residues.